The next 26 T cell receptor beta chains were all read from a single sample in a study of OX40 agonist ivuxolimab in advanced cancers. Repertoires were generated with immunoSEQ multiplex PCR, while TCRdb's copy carries only in-frame clones and drops some. The sample consists of some 55,000 clones, roughly nine tenths of them appearing once. The material was CD4+ or CD8+ T cells sorted from blood, obtained in a trial of the OX40 agonist ivuxolimab. The receptors shown here come from an adult with an advanced solid tumor such as melanoma, head and neck, liver or kidney cancer.

This clone was detected only once. The chain is built from TRBV18 and TRBJ1-1; 8 nucleotides agree with TRBD1. The junction had 7 bases not matched to a gene; V was cut back by 3 bases and J by 10 bases. The CDR3 length is 13 residues. Per germline, CDR1 KGHSH and CDR2 LQKENI. Written as DNA, the CDR3 is TGTGCCAGCTCACCGGATTTACAGGGGGGAGCTTTCTTT. It yields the protein CASSPDLQGGAFF.

This sequence joins TRBV6-5 and TRBJ1-6; D uncertain. The CDR3 runs to 13 residues. Germline CDR1 reads MNHEY; CDR2 reads SVGAGI. Trimming stripped 7 bases from V and 4 bases from J, with 8 bases between. CDR3 amino acids: CASKRAYNSPLHF. DNA of the CDR3: TGTGCCAGCAAAAGGGCATATAATTCACCCCTCCACTTT.

This chain uses TRBV19 with TRBJ2-4; the D gene is possibly TRBD1 (6 bases). Trimming removed 6 bases from V and 11 bases from J, with 14 bases in between. The CDR3 loop spans 12 amino acids. The germline V gene encodes CDR1 LNHDA and CDR2 SQIVND (reference sequence). CDR3 residues: CASSLGGGVQYF. The CDR3 nucleotides are TGTGCCAGTAGCCTAGGGGGTGGGGTTCAGTACTTC.

The chain links TRBV29-1 to TRBJ2-5; a possible D gene is TRBD1 (6 bases). CDR3 length: 12 amino acids. Looked up from germline, CDR1 is SQVTM and CDR2 is ANQGSEA. V was shortened by 6 bases and J by 5 bases, with 13 bases between the two germline ends. The CDR3 reads CSVVRTAETQYF. As DNA, the CDR3 is TGCAGCGTAGTGCGGACAGCGGAGACCCAGTACTTC.

This chain uses TRBV5-1 with TRBJ2-1, with 9 bases aligning to TRBD2. This CDR3 has 16 residues. The J segment lost 5 bases and the V segment lost 4 bases, leaving 10 bases of the junction unmatched. CDR1 SGHRS and CDR2 YFSETQ come from the germline V gene. CDR3 protein: CASSPSLAGTHNEQFF. For the CDR3, the DNA is TGCGCCAGCAGCCCATCTCTAGCGGGAACCCACAATGAGCAGTTCTTC. Drawing the rest from reference TRBV5-1 and TRBJ2-1, the complete variable domain is KAGVTQTPRYLIKTRGQQVTLSCSPISGHRSVSWYQQTPGQGLQFLFEYFSETQRNKGNFPGRFSGRQFSNSRSEMNVSTLELGDSALYLCASSPSLAGTHNEQFFGPGTRLTVL.

The chain carries TRBV11-2 and TRBJ2-3; 7 bases align to TRBD1. The J segment lost 2 bases and the V segment lost 2 bases, leaving 4 bases of the junction unmatched. The CDR3 sequence is 15 residues long. Germline V CDR1 and CDR2: SGHAT, FQNNGV. In DNA, the CDR3 is TGTGCCAGCAGCTTATCAGGGGGAATCACAGATACGCAGTATTTT. As protein: CASSLSGGITDTQYF.

This rearrangement joins TRBV7-9 to TRBJ2-1; no reliable D call. CDR1 and CDR2 from the germline V gene are SEHNR and FQNEAQ (reference sequence). Trimming removed 3 bases at V and 9 bases at J, with 9 bases between. The CDR3 covers 12 residues. CDR3 coding DNA: TGTGCCAGCAGCTTTGGGGTGAGTGAGCAGTTCTTC. This encodes CASSFGVSEQFF.

The chain uses TRBV2 and TRBJ2-7; a possible D gene is TRBD1 (5 bases). CDR1 is SNHLY and CDR2 is FYNNEI in the germline V gene. The CDR3 is 15 residues long. The germline V and J ends were trimmed by 10 bases and 5 bases, with 24 bases remaining between them. The DNA for the CDR3 is TGTGCCACCTCGCTTTTTACAGGTGTCGCGGACGAGCAGTACTTC. Its protein is CATSLFTGVADEQYF.

This rearrangement joins TRBV27 to TRBJ1-1; D might be TRBD1 (5 bases). The germline gives CDR1 MNHEY, CDR2 SMNVEV (reference sequence). CDR3 length: 14 residues. V was pared by 4 bases and J by 5 bases, with 14 bases between. The chain's CDR3 is CASSSWTTKTEAFF. In DNA form, the CDR3 reads TGTGCCAGCAGTTCATGGACAACGAAGACTGAAGCTTTCTTT.

The V and J genes are TRBV15 and TRBJ2-3; 8 bases are a match to TRBD2. Per the germline V gene, CDR1 is LNHNV and CDR2 is YYDKDF (reference sequence). This CDR3 contains 13 residues. J gave up 13 bases and V 0 bases, and 6 bases lay outside the gene matches. CDR3 nucleotide sequence: TGTGCCACCAGCAGAGATAGGATAGCGGGAAAGTATTTT. Protein: CATSRDRIAGKYF.

In regard to this clone: The sample holds other DNA sequences that translate to the same CDR3. The chain is built from TRBV7-2 and TRBJ2-7; tentative D call: TRBD2 (5 bases). The V gene lost 2 bases and the J gene lost 6 bases, with 14 bases spanning the gap. In germline, CDR1 is SGHTA, CDR2 FQGNSA. The CDR3 covers 14 residues. CDR3 coding DNA: TGTGCCAGCAGCTTAAGAAGAGGGCTGGGCGAGCAGTACTTC. Protein product: CASSLRRGLGEQYF.

The rearrangement uses TRBV7-3 and TRBJ1-2, with 11 bases that match TRBD1. The V and J ends lost 2 bases and 4 bases, in that order; junction bases with no gene match: 3. Germline V gene lookup returns CDR1 SGHTA and CDR2 FQGTGA. CDR3 length: 15 residues. The chain's CDR3 is CASSLGTGGLYGYTF. The CDR3 DNA follows: TGTGCCAGCAGCTTAGGGACAGGGGGACTCTATGGCTACACCTTC.

V and J are TRBV7-8 and TRBJ2-3; no clear D gene. CDR3 length: 12 amino acids. Germline V gene lookup returns CDR1 SGHVS and CDR2 FQNEAQ. V gave up 8 bases and J gave up 0 bases, with 6 bases separating them. The CDR3 protein is CASGVSTDTQYF. For the CDR3, the DNA is TGTGCCAGCGGGGTCAGCACAGATACGCAGTATTTT.

The chain combines TRBV6-1 with TRBJ1-6, with D possibly being TRBD1 (6 bases). CDR1 MNHNS and CDR2 SASEGT come from the germline V gene. This CDR3 region has 15 residues. V lost 2 bases, J lost 6 bases, and 11 bases lay in between. The CDR3 sequence is CASSELDSSNSPLHF. CDR3 nucleotide sequence: TGTGCCAGCAGTGAATTGGACAGCTCTAATTCACCCCTCCACTTT.

The rearrangement uses TRBV21-1 and TRBJ1-5; the table gives TRBD1 as D, unverified against the DNA. TRBV21-1 is noted as a pseudogene. The CDR3 extends over 14 amino acids. CDR3 DNA sequence: TGTGCCAGCAGCACCGGACAGGTTAATCAGCCCCAGCATTTT. It encodes CASSTGQVNQPQHF.

The rearrangement uses TRBV5-1 and TRBJ2-6; weak D call: TRBD1 (7 bases). The CDR3 is 16 residues long. In germline, CDR1 is SGHRS, CDR2 YFSETQ. The ends were cut back, 5 bases at V and 2 bases at J, with 14 bases in the middle. CDR3 coding DNA: TGCGCCAGCAGTTGGGGCAGGGGGGCTGGGGCCAACGTCCTGACTTTC. Its translation is CASSWGRGAGANVLTF.

A note on this clone: This same CDR3 is encoded by further DNA sequences in the sample. CDR3 protein: CSVVGLQETQYF. Written as DNA, the CDR3 is TGCAGCGTGGTGGGGCTCCAAGAGACCCAGTACTTC. The chain joins TRBV29-1 to TRBJ2-5; weak D call: TRBD1 (5 bases). The CDR3 extends over 12 amino acids. Trimming removed 6 bases from V and 1 base from J, with 9 bases in between. CDR1 and CDR2 from the germline V gene are SQVTM and ANQGSEA. The entire variable domain, with the rest obtained from reference TRBV29-1 and TRBJ2-5, is as follows: SAVISQKPSRDICQRGTSLTIQCQVDSQVTMMFWYRQQPGQSLTLIATANQGSEATYESGFVIDKFPISRPNLTFSTLTVSNMSPEDSSIYLCSVVGLQETQYFGPGTRLLVL.

The chain has TRBV19 and TRBJ1-1; D is ambiguous. Germline V gives CDR1 LNHDA, CDR2 SQIVND (reference sequence). V lost 5 bases and J 3 bases, leaving 7 bases between the germline ends. The length of the CDR3 is 12 residues. CDR3 sequence: CASSFRDTEAFF. The CDR3 coding sequence is TGTGCCAGTAGTTTTCGAGACACTGAAGCTTTCTTT.

The DNA of the CDR3 is TGTGCCAGCAGCTTAGAGGGACAGGGTGATGAGCAGTTCTTC. Its translation is CASSLEGQGDEQFF. This rearrangement joins TRBV11-3 to TRBJ2-1, with 9 bases identical to TRBD1. The CDR3 consists of 14 residues. CDR1 and CDR2 from the germline V gene are SGHNT and YENEEA. J was trimmed by 8 bases and V by 0 bases; bases with no gene match: 2.

The chain employs TRBV18 and TRBJ1-6; TRBD1 might be the D (6 bases). V was pared by 4 bases and J by 8 bases, with 21 bases between. The germline CDR1 and CDR2 sequences are KGHSH and LQKENI. CDR3 length: 17 residues. This chain's CDR3 is CASSLHVPRDTDSPLHF. The CDR3 DNA follows: TGTGCCAGCTCACTTCATGTTCCCCGGGACACCGATTCACCCCTCCACTTT.

This clone was observed once. The chain couples TRBV10-3 to TRBJ2-3; 11 nucleotides line up with TRBD2. Germline CDR1 reads ENHRY; CDR2 reads SYGVKD. CDR3 size: 18 residues. V lost 0 bases to trimming and J lost 4 bases; unmatched junction nucleotides: 9. CDR3 coding DNA: TGTGCCATCAGTGAGTCGACTATTAGCGGGGGGGCGTCAGATACGCAGTATTTT. It codes for CAISESTISGGASDTQYF.

The J gene is TRBJ2-5, the V gene TRBV10-1; D not certain. The length of the CDR3 is 14 residues. Germline V lookup: CDR1 WNHNN, CDR2 SYGVQD (reference sequence). Between the trimmed V and J ends, which lost 7 bases and 7 bases, there was a span of 19 bases. CDR3 sequence: CASIPRASKRTQYF. Here the CDR3 DNA reads TGCGCCAGCATCCCCCGGGCGTCCAAGAGGACCCAGTACTTC.

The CDR3 spells CASSNRGREQFF. The CDR3 nucleotides are TGTGCCAGCAGCAACAGGGGGCGGGAGCAGTTCTTC. This chain connects TRBV25-1 to TRBJ2-1; 9 bases map to TRBD1. The CDR3 spans 12 residues. The V and J ends lost 6 bases and 10 bases, in that order; junction bases with no gene match: 4. The germline CDR1 and CDR2 sequences are MGHDK and SYGVNS.

This sequence joins TRBV5-1 and TRBJ1-1; maybe TRBD1 (6 bases). The CDR3 contains 16 residues. With 4 bases removed from V and 1 base from J, the gap between germline ends came to 17 bases. Germline CDR1 reads SGHRS; CDR2 reads YFSETQ. Here the CDR3 reads CASSAPPRGPNTEAFF. The CDR3 coding sequence is TGCGCCAGCAGCGCACCCCCCAGGGGACCGAACACTGAAGCTTTCTTT. Complete variable domain (other parts from reference TRBV5-1 and TRBJ1-1): KAGVTQTPRYLIKTRGQQVTLSCSPISGHRSVSWYQQTPGQGLQFLFEYFSETQRNKGNFPGRFSGRQFSNSRSEMNVSTLELGDSALYLCASSAPPRGPNTEAFFGQGTRLTVV.

The chain has TRBV29-1 and TRBJ2-5; D may match TRBD1 or TRBD2 (7 bases each). Germline V gives CDR1 SQVTM, CDR2 ANQGSEA. The CDR3 has 14 residues. Between the trimmed V and J ends, which lost 6 bases and 2 bases, there was a span of 16 bases. CDR3 in amino acids: CSVAPGGQQETQYF. The CDR3 DNA sequence: TGCAGCGTAGCCCCGGGGGGACAGCAAGAGACCCAGTACTTC.

This rearrangement joins TRBV5-1 to TRBJ2-1; D not resolved. From germline, CDR1 is SGHRS and CDR2 YFSETQ. Trimming pared 0 bases from V and 3 bases from J, leaving 10 bases between. The CDR3 extends over 15 amino acids. CDR3 coding DNA: TGCGCCAGCAGCTTGGGTCTTGGAGTCTACAATGAGCAGTTCTTC. Translated: CASSLGLGVYNEQFF.